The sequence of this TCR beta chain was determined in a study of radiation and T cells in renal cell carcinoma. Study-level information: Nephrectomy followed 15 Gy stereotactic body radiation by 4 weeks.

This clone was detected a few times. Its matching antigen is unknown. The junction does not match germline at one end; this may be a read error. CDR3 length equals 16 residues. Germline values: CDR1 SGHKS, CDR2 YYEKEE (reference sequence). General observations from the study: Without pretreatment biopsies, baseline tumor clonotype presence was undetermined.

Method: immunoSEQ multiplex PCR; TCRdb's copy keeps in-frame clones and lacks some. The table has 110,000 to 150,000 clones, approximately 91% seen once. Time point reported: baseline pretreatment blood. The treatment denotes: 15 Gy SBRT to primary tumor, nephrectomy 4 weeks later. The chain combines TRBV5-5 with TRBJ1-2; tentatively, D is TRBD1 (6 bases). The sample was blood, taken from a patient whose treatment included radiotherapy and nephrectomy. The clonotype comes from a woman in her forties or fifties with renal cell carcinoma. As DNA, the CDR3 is TGTGCCAGCAGTTTGGAAATGACAGGAACTAACTATGGCTACACCTTC. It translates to CASSLEMTGTNYGYTF.